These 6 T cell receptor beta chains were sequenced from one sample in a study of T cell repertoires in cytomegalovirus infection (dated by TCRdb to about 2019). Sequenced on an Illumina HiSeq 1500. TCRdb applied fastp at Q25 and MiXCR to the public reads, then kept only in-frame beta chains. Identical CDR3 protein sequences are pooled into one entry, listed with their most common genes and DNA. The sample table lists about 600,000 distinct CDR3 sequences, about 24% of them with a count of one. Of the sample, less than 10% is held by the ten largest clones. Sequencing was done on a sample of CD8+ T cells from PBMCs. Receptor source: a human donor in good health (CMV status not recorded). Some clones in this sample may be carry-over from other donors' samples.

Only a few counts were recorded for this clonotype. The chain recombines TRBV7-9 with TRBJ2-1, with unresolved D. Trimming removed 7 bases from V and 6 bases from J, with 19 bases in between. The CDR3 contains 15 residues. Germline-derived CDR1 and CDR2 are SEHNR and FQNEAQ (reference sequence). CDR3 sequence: CASIPVNSRSNEQFF. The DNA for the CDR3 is TGTGCCAGCATCCCAGTGAATAGCAGAAGCAATGAGCAGTTCTTC.

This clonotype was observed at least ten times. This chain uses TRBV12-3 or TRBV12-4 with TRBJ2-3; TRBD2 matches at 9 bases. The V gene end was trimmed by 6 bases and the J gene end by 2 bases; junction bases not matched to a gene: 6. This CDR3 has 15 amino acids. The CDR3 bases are TGTGCCAGCAGCTTTCGACTAGCGGCCACAGATACGCAGTATTTT. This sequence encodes CASSFRLAATDTQYF.

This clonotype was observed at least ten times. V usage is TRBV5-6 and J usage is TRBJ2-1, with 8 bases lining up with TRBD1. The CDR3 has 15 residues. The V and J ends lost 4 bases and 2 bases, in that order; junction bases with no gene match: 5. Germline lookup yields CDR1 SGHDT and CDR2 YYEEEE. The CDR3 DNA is TGTGCCAGCAGCCCGGACAGGGTAGCCTACAATGAGCAGTTCTTC. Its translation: CASSPDRVAYNEQFF.

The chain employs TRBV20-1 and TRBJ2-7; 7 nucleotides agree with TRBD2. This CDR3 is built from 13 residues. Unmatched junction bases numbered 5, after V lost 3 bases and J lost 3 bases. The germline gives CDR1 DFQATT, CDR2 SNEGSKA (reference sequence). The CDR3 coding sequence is TGCAGTGCTAGTTGGGGGGGGGACTACGAGCAGTACTTC. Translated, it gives CSASWGGDYEQYF.

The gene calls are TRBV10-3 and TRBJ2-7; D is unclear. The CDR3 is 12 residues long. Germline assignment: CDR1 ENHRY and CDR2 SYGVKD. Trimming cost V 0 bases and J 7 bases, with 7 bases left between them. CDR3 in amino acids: CAISESFLEQYF. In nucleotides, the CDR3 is TGTGCCATCAGTGAGTCTTTTTTGGAGCAGTACTTC.

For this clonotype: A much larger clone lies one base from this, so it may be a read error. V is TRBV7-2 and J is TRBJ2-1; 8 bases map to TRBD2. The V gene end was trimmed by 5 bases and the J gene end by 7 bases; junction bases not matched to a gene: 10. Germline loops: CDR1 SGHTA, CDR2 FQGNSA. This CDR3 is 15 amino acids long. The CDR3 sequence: CASSVISGGLNEQFF. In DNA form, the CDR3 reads TGTGCCAGCAGCGTTATCAGCGGGGGATTAAATGAGCAGTTCTTC.